This T cell receptor (beta chain) came from a study of T-cell reconstitution after alpha-beta-depleted transplantation in children. General study points: A year had passed since transplant, and T-cell counts and diversity by then came mostly from newly produced T cells. By about two months after transplant, alpha-beta T cells reportedly arose from several hundred graft clones that had expanded.

This clonotype was found a few times. No antigen is known for it. Trimming left V 0 bases short and J 0 bases short, with 12 bases between. The length of the CDR3 is 16 residues. Germline CDR1 is SGHRS and CDR2 is YFSETQ. Unique molecular identifiers were incorporated when the TCRbeta library was constructed. TCRdb reprocessed the PCR reads with MiXCR, giving one entry per CDR3 protein. This repertoire shows 700,000 to 950,000 distinct CDR3 sequences, 15% to 20% found once; its top ten account for about 4.6%. The receptor's source is a male patient between 5 and 17 years old who had a stem cell transplant for acute lymphoblastic leukemia, so the T cells may come from the graft donor. This chain links TRBV5-1 with TRBJ1-2; D is perhaps TRBD1 (6 bases). Material: PBMCs, mostly from graft donor cells, obtained 360 days after TCRalphabeta/CD19-depleted stem cell transplant. The CDR3 spells CASSLGHRETNYGYTF. The CDR3 DNA follows: TGCGCCAGCAGCTTGGGGCACAGGGAAACTAACTATGGCTACACCTTC.